This paragraph reports one TCR beta chain. Its target is not known. The data are from a study of T cells after posttransplantation cyclophosphamide. The V and J ends lost 5 bases and 3 bases, in that order; junction bases with no gene match: 4. Germline V gives CDR1 SGHKS, CDR2 YYEKEE (reference sequence). The CDR3 consists of 14 residues. Sampled 1 year posttransplant, controls received myeloablative marrow transplants, methotrexate and a calcineurin inhibitor. Findings of the study overall: Skin or GI-infiltrating T cells shared few TRB sequences with blood.

The data were produced by immunoSEQ multiplex PCR, yet TCRdb's version contains in-frame clones alone and is incomplete. The sample has some 16,000 clones, almost 85% seen once. Sequencing was performed on PBMCs, taken less than 400 days after allogeneic stem cell transplant with calcineurin inhibitor and methotrexate. The TCR originated in a male patient in his late teens or twenties who received an allogeneic stem cell transplant from a related donor, was CMV-positive, and had no GVHD. Some T cells may be supplied by the graft donor. The rearrangement links TRBV5-5 to TRBJ2-2, with 7 bases matching TRBD2. CDR3 residues: CASRGGIDTGELFF. The CDR3 bases are TGTGCCAGCAGGGGAGGGATAGACACCGGGGAGCTGTTTTTT.